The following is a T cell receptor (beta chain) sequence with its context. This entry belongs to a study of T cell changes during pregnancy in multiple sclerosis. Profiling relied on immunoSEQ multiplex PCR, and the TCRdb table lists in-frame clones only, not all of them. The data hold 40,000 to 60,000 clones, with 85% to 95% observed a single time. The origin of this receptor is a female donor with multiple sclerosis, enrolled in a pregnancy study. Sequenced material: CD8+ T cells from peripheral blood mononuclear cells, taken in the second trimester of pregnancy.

This CDR3 reads CASSLAKLAGVAYEQYF. The CDR3 region has the DNA TGTGCCAGCAGCTTAGCGAAATTAGCGGGGGTTGCCTACGAGCAGTACTTC. The chain joins TRBV7-2 to TRBJ2-7, with 9 bases matching TRBD2. The CDR3 is 17 residues long. The germline gives CDR1 SGHTA, CDR2 FQGNSA. The V gene end was trimmed by 0 bases and the J gene end by 2 bases; junction bases not matched to a gene: 8.